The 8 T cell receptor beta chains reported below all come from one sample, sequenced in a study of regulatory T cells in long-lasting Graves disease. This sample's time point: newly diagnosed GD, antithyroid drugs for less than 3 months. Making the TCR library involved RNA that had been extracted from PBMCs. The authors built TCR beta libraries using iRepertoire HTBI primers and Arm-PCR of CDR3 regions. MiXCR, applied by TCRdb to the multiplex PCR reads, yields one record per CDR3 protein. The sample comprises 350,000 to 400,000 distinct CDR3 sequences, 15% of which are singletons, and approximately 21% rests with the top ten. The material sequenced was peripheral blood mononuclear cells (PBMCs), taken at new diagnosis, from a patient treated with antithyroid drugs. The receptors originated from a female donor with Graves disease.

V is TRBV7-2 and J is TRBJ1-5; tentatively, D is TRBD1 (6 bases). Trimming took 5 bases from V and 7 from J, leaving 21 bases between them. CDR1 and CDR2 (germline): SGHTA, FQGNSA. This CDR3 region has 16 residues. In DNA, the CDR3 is TGTGCCAGCAGCCAAACAGGACAGATACGAGGACAGCCCCAGCATTTT. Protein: CASSQTGQIRGQPQHF. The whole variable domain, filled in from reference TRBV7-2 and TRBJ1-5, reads GAGVSQSPSNKVTEKGKDVELRCDPISGHTALYWYRQSLGQGLEFLIYFQGNSAPDKSGLPSDRFSAERTGGSVSTLTIQRTQQEDSAVYLCASSQTGQIRGQPQHFGDGTRLSIL.

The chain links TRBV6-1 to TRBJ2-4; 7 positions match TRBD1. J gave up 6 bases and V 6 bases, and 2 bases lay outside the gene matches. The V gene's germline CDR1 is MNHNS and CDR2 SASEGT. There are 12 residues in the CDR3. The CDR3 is CASRGQSNIQYF. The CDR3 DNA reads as TGTGCCAGCAGGGGACAGTCAAACATTCAGTACTTC.

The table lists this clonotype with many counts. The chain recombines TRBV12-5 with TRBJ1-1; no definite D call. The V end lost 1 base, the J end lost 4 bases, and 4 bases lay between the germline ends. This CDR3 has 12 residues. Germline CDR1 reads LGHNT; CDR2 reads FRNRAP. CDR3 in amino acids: CASGLGSTEAFF. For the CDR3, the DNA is TGTGCTAGTGGTTTGGGGAGCACTGAAGCTTTCTTT.

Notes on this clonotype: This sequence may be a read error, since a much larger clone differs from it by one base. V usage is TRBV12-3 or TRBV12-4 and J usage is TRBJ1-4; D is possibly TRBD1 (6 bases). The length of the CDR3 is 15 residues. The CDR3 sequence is CASRDNRVANGKLFF. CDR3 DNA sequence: TGTGCCAGCAGGGATAACAGGGTCGCTAATGGAAAACTGTTTTTT.

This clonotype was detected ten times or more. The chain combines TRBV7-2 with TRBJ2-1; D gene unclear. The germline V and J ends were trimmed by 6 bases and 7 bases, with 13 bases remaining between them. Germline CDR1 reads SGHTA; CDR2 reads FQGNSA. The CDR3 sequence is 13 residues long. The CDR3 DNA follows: TGTGCCAGCAGTCGTACCGTGGGGAATGAGCAGTTCTTC. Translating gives CASSRTVGNEQFF.

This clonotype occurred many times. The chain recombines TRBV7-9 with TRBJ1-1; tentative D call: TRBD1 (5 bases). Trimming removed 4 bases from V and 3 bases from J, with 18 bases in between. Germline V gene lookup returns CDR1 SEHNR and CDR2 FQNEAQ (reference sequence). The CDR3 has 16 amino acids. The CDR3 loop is CASSWKSSGSDTEAFF. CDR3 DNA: TGTGCCAGCAGCTGGAAATCGTCAGGGTCGGACACTGAAGCTTTCTTT.

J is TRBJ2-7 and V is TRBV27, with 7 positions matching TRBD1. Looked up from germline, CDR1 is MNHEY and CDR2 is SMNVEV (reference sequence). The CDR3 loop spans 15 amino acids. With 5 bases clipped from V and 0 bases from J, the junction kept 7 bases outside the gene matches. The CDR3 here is CASSRTGVDSYEQYF. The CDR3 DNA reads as TGTGCCAGCAGTCGAACAGGGGTCGACTCCTACGAGCAGTACTTC.

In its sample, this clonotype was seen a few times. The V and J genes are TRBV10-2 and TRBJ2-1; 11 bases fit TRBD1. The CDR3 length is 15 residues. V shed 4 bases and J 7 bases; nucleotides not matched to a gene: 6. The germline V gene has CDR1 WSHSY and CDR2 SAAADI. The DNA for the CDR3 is TGCGCCAGCAGTGTCCGGGACAGGGGGGAAAATGAGCAGTTCTTC. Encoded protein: CASSVRDRGENEQFF.